This T cell receptor beta chain stems from a study of blood T cell repertoires in COVID-19. Study as a whole: Italy, Spain and the United States were the sources of the convalescent and acute COVID-19 samples. PBMCs, B-cell-depleted T cells, or T cells were the source of the cDNA or gDNA that made up the material.

This clone appeared a few times. Authors' analysis steps: It was from reference gene primer amplification that nucleated cell counts were estimated. Some clones are missing from TCRdb's copy, which holds only in-frame ones; the method was immunoSEQ multiplex PCR. The V and J calls and clone size are taken from that table; D and trimming were inferred from the DNA. The table includes about 150,000 clones, about four fifths detected once. This CDR3 comprises 14 residues. The V gene's germline CDR1 is SGHNT and CDR2 YYREEE (reference sequence). V was clipped by 0 bases and J by 1 base, with 7 bases between them.

This chain links TRBV5-4 with TRBJ1-2; D uncertain. What was sequenced was peripheral blood. This receptor was taken from a human donor with acute or convalescent COVID-19. The donor label of this sample is uncertain. CDR3 loop: CASSLEHLNYGYTF. In nucleotides, the CDR3 is TGTGCCAGCAGCTTGGAACACCTTAACTATGGCTACACCTTC.